This T cell receptor (beta chain) was sequenced in a study of T cell changes during pregnancy in multiple sclerosis. Data came from immunoSEQ multiplex PCR; TCRdb stores just in-frame clones and leaves some out. Here the sample spans under 55,000 clones, about 89% being singletons. The ends were cut back, 11 bases at V and 0 bases at J, with 17 bases in the middle. The CDR3 loop spans 15 amino acids. CDR1 is SNHLY and CDR2 is FYNNEI in the germline V gene. The sequencing here drew on CD8+ T cells from peripheral blood mononuclear cells, taken after pregnancy. The chain combines TRBV2 with TRBJ1-5; D unresolved. This receptor was identified in a female donor with multiple sclerosis, enrolled in a pregnancy study. The CDR3: CARPRFRISNQPQHF. The CDR3 bases are TGTGCCCGCCCCCGTTTCAGGATTAGCAATCAGCCCCAGCATTTT.